One and the same sample provided the 8 T cell receptor beta chains below, sequenced in a study of blood T cell repertoires in COVID-19. Sequencing used immunoSEQ multiplex PCR; TCRdb keeps in-frame clones, though not all of them. The profile shows roughly 210,000 clones, roughly 84% of them singletons. Input material: PBMCs or T cells enriched from blood (not recorded which). These receptors all stem from a man between 25 and 39 years old in a cohort exposed to, infected with or recovered from COVID-19 (not recorded which).

The chain couples TRBV19 to TRBJ2-2, with 8 bases lining up with TRBD2. The CDR3 runs to 14 residues. Germline V CDR1 and CDR2: LNHDA, SQIVND (reference sequence). The junction had 4 bases not matched to a gene; V was cut back by 7 bases and J by 3 bases. CDR3 in amino acids: CASKVAGYTGELFF. The CDR3, as DNA: TGTGCCAGTAAGGTAGCGGGGTACACCGGGGAGCTGTTTTTT.

V gene TRBV16 combines with J gene TRBJ1-3, with TRBD1 identical over 7 bases. The V gene's germline CDR1 is KGHSY and CDR2 FQNENV. The CDR3 is 19 residues long. The trim removed 4 bases at V and 8 bases at J, leaving 23 bases unmatched. CDR3 in DNA: TGTGCCAGCAGCCTTCACTTTCCGACAGGGAACCGGGGAAACGACACCATATATTTT. Translated, it gives CASSLHFPTGNRGNDTIYF.

In its sample, this clone was seen once. V gene TRBV9 combines with J gene TRBJ1-3; D is undetermined. Germline V lookup: CDR1 SGDLS, CDR2 YYNGEE. Between the trimmed V and J ends, which lost 0 bases and 4 bases, there was a span of 8 bases. The CDR3 sequence is 14 residues long. The CDR3 spells CASSVASLGNTIYF. The CDR3 DNA reads TGTGCCAGCAGCGTAGCGAGCCTCGGAAACACCATATATTTT.

The chain is built from TRBV5-3 and TRBJ1-5; possibly TRBD1 for D (6 bases). TRBV5-3 is an open reading frame whose function is uncertain. V lost 0 bases, J lost 0 bases, and 16 bases lay in between. This CDR3 is 18 amino acids long. The CDR3 nucleotides read TGTGCCAGAAGCTTGGTCGGGCAGGGGTTCTATAGCAATCAGCCCCAGCATTTT. Its protein is CARSLVGQGFYSNQPQHF.

This chain connects TRBV4-1 to TRBJ1-1, with D possibly matching TRBD1 (6 bases). Trimming pared 4 bases from V and 6 bases from J, leaving 15 bases between. Per germline, CDR1 MGHRA and CDR2 YSYEKL. This CDR3 has 14 residues. This CDR3 reads CASSPTRRQAEAFF. DNA for the CDR3: TGCGCCAGCAGCCCTACTCGACGACAGGCTGAAGCTTTCTTT.

The V gene is TRBV3-1 (or the pseudogene TRBV3-2), the J gene TRBJ2-3; 12 bases fit TRBD2. CDR1 is LGHDT, CDR2 YNNKEL, per germline (reference sequence). This CDR3 comprises 17 residues. Trimming removed 1 base from V and 5 bases from J; junction bases left unmatched: 7. This CDR3 reads CASSQVASGRAGDTQYF. DNA for the CDR3: TGTGCCAGCAGCCAAGTCGCTAGCGGGAGGGCCGGAGATACGCAGTATTTT.

This sequence joins TRBV7-2 and TRBJ2-2; 10 nucleotides line up with TRBD2. The CDR3 is made up of 17 amino acids. CDR1 is SGHTA and CDR2 is FQGNSA in the germline V gene. V shed 3 bases, J shed 5 bases, and the junction held 9 bases outside the gene matches. CDR3 DNA sequence: TGTGCCAGCAGCTTCAGGCTAGCGGGAGTTCGGACCGGGGAGCTGTTTTTT. As protein: CASSFRLAGVRTGELFF.

The chain employs TRBV11-2 and TRBJ1-3, with D hard to call. The CDR3 totals 15 residues. The V end was cut by 2 bases, the J end by 0 bases, with 8 bases between. Germline-derived CDR1 and CDR2 are SGHAT and FQNNGV. The CDR3 sequence is CASSLSASSGNTIYF. DNA of the CDR3: TGTGCCAGCAGCTTATCAGCGTCCTCTGGAAACACCATATATTTT.